This TCR beta chain was sequenced in a study of T cells in Graves' hyperthyroidism and ophthalmopathy (dated by TCRdb to between 2018 and 2020). Regarding the complete study: Peripheral blood was sampled at the time of initial diagnosis, prior to any treatment. TCR V-J signatures able to tell the groups apart were searched for in a discovery cohort of 100 patients, of whom around 43 had Graves' ophthalmopathy and roughly 59 had stable Graves' hyperthyroidism. An independent validation cohort of under 20 hyperthyroidism patients and more than 15 patients who later progressed to ophthalmopathy tested prospective prediction of ophthalmopathy. The roughly 90 discovery patients were divided at random into training and test sets in a 7:3 ratio. In addition, the study compared T-cell repertoires in thyroid tissue and in blood from roughly six Graves' hyperthyroidism patients. After blood sampling, hyperthyroidism patients were treated with methimazole at a starting dose of 30 mg daily, and ophthalmopathy patients were treated with high-dose intravenous methylprednisolone. The paper describes TCR Vbeta CDR3 sequencing of 135 peripheral blood samples, made up of some 42 ophthalmopathy patients, over 70 hyperthyroidism patients and around 17 progressor patients.

This clonotype was counted at least ten times. It has no known antigen specificity. No base quality information exists; no much larger clone differs at one position. The TCR beta CDR3 regions were amplified from RNA transcripts. The TCR CDR3 was subjected to a first round of RT-PCR using the HTBI primer set and the Qiagen OneStep RT-PCR kit. Libraries were constructed in a second round of multiplex PCR, after which size selection and purification were carried out. Sequencing of the libraries was done on an Illumina HiSeq2000 using paired-end 100 bp reads. The study's processing was this. Raw data were processed with SOAPnuke, discarding reads with adapters, uncalled bases, mean Phred below 15, or no exact constant-primer or identifier match. High-quality paired reads were merged using COPE v1.2.5, and each unique nucleotide sequence was defined as a clonotype. MiTCR v1.1 was used to align clonotypes to the IMGT TRBV, TRBD and TRBJ reference segments. Analysis was restricted to V-J combinations with a frequency above 0.0001, which covered 98% to 99.2% of repertoires. A TCS score was defined as the ratio of F50 (clonal expansion) to E x V (chaos), with BLOSUM62-based TCRdist applied between CDR3 peptides within each V-J. Welch's t-statistics and random forest reduced 514 V-J features to around 14, which were used in a naive Bayes classifier (R e1071). TCRdb took the public reads, trimmed them with fastp at Q25, ran MiXCR for clone calling and kept in-frame beta chains. Each entry merges the rows of one CDR3 protein and shows their most common DNA and genes. These V and J calls derive from TCRdb rather than the authors' analysis. Present in this sample are some 350,000 distinct CDR3 sequences, roughly 15% of which were seen just once. The leading ten clones occupy approximately 19% of the sample.

Sequences SNHLY (CDR1) and FYNNEI (CDR2) are obtained from the germline V gene. Ends trimmed: V by 6 bases, J by 4 bases; bases unmatched to a gene: 9. From cysteine to phenylalanine, the CDR3 is 16 amino acids long. Left in the record is the CDR3 DNA by itself, 48 bases read in frame from the first base. Ophthalmopathy patients had moderately to severely active disease, Clinical Activity Score of at least 3, NOSPECS grade of at least 4, and duration under 3 months. Exclusion was applied to patients with uncontrolled infections, other autoimmune diseases, pregnancy or lactation. Diagnoses were established on the basis of clinical symptoms, serum thyroxine and TRAb, thyroid ultrasound, and orbital computed tomography. PBMCs were separated from 7.5 to 10 ml of fresh peripheral blood using Ficoll-Paque density gradient centrifugation. Total RNA was extracted using Trizol reagent, and RNA quality was assessed on an Agilent 2100 Bioanalyzer.

What the research found in general, with its limitations: Blood samples also contained most of the expanded thyroid clonotypes (frequency above 0.001), which suggests that blood repertoires may reflect thyroid immune responses. During validation, the model predicted progression to ophthalmopathy a median of about 6.3 months ahead of onset, with more than 60% sensitivity and 72.22% specificity. No statistical method was used to set the sample size in advance, and investigators knew the group allocation. Ophthalmopathy was separated from stable hyperthyroidism by a 13 V-J signature model, with approximately 89% sensitivity and 81% to 82% specificity obtained in cross-validation and 80%/75% obtained in testing.

The V and J genes are TRBV2 and TRBJ2-3; 11 central nucleotides agree with TRBD2. The sequenced sample consisted of blood. The sequence derives from a woman aged 55-69 years with Graves' ophthalmopathy. The CDR3 protein sequence reads: CASRPTSGSIPDTQYF. The DNA is as follows: TGTGCCAGCAGGCCCACTAGCGGGAGTATCCCAGATACGCAGTATTTT.